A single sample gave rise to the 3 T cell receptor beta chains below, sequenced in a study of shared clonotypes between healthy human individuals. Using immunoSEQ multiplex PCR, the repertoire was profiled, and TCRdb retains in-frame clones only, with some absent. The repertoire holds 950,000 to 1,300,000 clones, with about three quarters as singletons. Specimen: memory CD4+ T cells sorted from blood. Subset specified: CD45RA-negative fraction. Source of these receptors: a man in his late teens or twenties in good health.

CDR3 nucleotide sequence: TGTGCCAGCAGCTTATCGGCAGGGCGGACAGATACGCAGTATTTT. It yields the protein CASSLSAGRTDTQYF. V and J are TRBV7-2 and TRBJ2-3; D possibly corresponds to TRBD1 (5 bases). V lost 2 bases and J 3 bases, leaving 12 bases between the germline ends. Germline CDR1 reads SGHTA; CDR2 reads FQGNSA. CDR3 size: 15 residues. The complete variable domain, with remaining parts taken from reference TRBV7-2 and TRBJ2-3, reads GAGVSQSPSNKVTEKGKDVELRCDPISGHTALYWYRQSLGQGLEFLIYFQGNSAPDKSGLPSDRFSAERTGGSVSTLTIQRTQQEDSAVYLCASSLSAGRTDTQYFGPGTRLTVL.

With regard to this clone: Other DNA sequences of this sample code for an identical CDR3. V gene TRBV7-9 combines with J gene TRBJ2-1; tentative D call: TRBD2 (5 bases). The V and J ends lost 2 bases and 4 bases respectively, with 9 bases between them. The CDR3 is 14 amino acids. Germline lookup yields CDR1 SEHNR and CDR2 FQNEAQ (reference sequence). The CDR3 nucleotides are TGTGCCAGCAGCTTAACCAGCGGATACAATGAGCAGTTCTTC. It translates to CASSLTSGYNEQFF.

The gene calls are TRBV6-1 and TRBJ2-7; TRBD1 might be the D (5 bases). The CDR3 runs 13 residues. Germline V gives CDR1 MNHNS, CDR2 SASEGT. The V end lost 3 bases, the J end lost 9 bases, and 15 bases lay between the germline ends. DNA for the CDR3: TGTGCCAGCAGTGAGGCTCAGGGATTAGGGCAGTACTTC. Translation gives CASSEAQGLGQYF.